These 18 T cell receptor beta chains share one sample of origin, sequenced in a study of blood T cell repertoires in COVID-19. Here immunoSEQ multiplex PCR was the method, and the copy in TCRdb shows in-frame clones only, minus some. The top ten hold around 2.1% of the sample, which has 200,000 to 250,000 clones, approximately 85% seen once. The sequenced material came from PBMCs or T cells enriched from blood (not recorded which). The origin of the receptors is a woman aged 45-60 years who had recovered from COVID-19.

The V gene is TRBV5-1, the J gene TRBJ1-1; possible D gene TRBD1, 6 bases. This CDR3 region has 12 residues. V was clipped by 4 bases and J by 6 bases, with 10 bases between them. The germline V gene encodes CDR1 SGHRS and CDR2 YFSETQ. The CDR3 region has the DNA TGCGCCAGCAGCGGTTACAGGGCTGAAGCTTTCTTT. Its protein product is CASSGYRAEAFF.

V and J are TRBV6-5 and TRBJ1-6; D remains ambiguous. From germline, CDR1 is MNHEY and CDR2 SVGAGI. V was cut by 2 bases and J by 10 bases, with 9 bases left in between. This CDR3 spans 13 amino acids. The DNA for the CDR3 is TGTGCCAGCAGTTACGACGGCGGATCACCCCTCCACTTT. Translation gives CASSYDGGSPLHF.

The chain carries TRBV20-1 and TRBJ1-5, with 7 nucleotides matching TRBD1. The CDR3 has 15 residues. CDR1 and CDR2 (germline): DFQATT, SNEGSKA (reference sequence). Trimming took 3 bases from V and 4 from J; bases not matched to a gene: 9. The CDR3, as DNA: TGCAGTGCTAGTCTTTTGTCAGGGGGGAATCAGCCCCAGCATTTT. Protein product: CSASLLSGGNQPQHF.

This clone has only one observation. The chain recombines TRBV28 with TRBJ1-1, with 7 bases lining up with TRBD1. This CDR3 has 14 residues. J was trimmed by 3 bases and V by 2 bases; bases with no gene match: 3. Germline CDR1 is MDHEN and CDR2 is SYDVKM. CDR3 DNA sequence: TGTGCCAGCAGTTTACAGGGGGGCGACACTGAAGCTTTCTTT. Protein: CASSLQGGDTEAFF.

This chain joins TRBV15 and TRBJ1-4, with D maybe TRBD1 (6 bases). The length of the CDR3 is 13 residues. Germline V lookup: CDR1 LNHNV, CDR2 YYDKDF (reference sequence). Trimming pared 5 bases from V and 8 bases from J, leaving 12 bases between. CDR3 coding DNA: TGTGCCACCAGCTATGGCAGGGGCGAAAAACTGTTTTTT. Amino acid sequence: CATSYGRGEKLFF.

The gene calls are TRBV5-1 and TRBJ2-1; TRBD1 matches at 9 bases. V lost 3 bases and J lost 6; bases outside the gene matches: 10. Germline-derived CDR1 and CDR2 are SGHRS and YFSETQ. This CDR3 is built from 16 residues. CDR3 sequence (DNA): TGCGCCAGCAGCTCGAAACAGGGGGCAAGGGGCAATGAGCAGTTCTTC. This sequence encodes CASSSKQGARGNEQFF. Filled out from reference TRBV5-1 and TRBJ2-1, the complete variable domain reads KAGVTQTPRYLIKTRGQQVTLSCSPISGHRSVSWYQQTPGQGLQFLFEYFSETQRNKGNFPGRFSGRQFSNSRSEMNVSTLELGDSALYLCASSSKQGARGNEQFFGPGTRLTVL.

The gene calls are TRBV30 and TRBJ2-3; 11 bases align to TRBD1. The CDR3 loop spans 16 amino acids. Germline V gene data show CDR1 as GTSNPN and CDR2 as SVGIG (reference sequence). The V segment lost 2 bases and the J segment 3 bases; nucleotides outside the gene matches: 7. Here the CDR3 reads CAWSPDRGRRTDTQYF. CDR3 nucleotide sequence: TGTGCCTGGAGTCCGGACAGGGGGCGAAGGACAGATACGCAGTATTTT.

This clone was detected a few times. The CDR3 DNA is TGTGCCAGCAGGTCCTATGAGACCCAGTACTTC. As protein: CASRSYETQYF. The chain is built from TRBV12-3 or TRBV12-4 and TRBJ2-5; D gene ambiguous. The CDR3 totals 11 residues. Trimming left V 6 bases short and J 5 bases short, with 7 bases between.

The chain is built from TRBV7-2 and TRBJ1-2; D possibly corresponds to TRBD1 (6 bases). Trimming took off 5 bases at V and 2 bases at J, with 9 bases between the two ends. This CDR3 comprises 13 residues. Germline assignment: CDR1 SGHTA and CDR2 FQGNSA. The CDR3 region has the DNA TGTGCCAGCAGCCCTACAGGGAACTATGGCTACACCTTC. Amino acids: CASSPTGNYGYTF. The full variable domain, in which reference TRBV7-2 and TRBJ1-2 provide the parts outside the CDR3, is GAGVSQSPSNKVTEKGKDVELRCDPISGHTALYWYRQSLGQGLEFLIYFQGNSAPDKSGLPSDRFSAERTGGSVSTLTIQRTQQEDSAVYLCASSPTGNYGYTFGSGTRLTVV.

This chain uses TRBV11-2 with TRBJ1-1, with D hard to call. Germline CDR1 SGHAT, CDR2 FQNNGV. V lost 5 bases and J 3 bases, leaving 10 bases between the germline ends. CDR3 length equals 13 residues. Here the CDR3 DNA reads TGTGCCAGCAGCCTTGCGGGGTACACTGAAGCTTTCTTT. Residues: CASSLAGYTEAFF.

CDR3 sequence (DNA): TGTGCCAGCAGCGTAGGACAGGGCAACGGGTTGGGAGAGACCCAGTACTTC. Its translation: CASSVGQGNGLGETQYF. V is TRBV9 and J is TRBJ2-5; 7 bases map to TRBD1. Germline lookup yields CDR1 SGDLS and CDR2 YYNGEE. The CDR3 sequence is 17 residues long. V lost 0 bases, J lost 4 bases, and 12 bases stayed unmatched.

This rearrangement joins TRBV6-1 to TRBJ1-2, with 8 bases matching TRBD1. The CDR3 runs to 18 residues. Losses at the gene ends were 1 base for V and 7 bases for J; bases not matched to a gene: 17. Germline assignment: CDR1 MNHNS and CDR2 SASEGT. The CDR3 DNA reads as TGTGCCAGCAGTGAAGGAATCTCGAGACAGGGGTTAGATCTTGGCTACACCTTC. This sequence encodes CASSEGISRQGLDLGYTF.

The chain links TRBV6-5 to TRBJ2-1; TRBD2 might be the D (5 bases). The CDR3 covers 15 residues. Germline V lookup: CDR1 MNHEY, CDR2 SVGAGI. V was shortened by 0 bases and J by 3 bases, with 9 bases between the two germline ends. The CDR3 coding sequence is TGTGCCAGCAGTTACTCGAGGGCCGTCTACAATGAGCAGTTCTTC. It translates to CASSYSRAVYNEQFF.

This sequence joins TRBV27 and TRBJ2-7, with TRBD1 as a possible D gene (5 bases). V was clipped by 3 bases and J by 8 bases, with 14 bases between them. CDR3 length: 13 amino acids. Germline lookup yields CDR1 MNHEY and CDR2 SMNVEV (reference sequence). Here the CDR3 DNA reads TGTGCCAGCAGTTTTGGCCAGGGCCTCAAGCAGTACTTC. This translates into CASSFGQGLKQYF.

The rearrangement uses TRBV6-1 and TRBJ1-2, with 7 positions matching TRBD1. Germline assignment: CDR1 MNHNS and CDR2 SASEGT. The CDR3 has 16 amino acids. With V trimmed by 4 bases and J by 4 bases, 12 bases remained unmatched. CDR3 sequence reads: CASSVRQGQTIYGYTF. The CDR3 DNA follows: TGTGCCAGCAGTGTCCGACAGGGCCAGACTATCTATGGCTACACCTTC.

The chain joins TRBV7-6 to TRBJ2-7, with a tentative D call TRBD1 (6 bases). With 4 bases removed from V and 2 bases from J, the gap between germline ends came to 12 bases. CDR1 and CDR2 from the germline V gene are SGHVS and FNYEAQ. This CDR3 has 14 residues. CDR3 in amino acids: CASSSHEGAYEQYF. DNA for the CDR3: TGTGCCAGCAGCTCCCATGAGGGGGCCTACGAGCAGTACTTC.

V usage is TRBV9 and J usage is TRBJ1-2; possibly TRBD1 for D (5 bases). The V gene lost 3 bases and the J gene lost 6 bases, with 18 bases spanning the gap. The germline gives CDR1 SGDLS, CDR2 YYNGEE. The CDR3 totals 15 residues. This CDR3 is CASSGRVSGIDGYTF. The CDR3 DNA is TGTGCCAGCAGCGGTAGGGTCTCAGGGATCGATGGCTACACCTTC.

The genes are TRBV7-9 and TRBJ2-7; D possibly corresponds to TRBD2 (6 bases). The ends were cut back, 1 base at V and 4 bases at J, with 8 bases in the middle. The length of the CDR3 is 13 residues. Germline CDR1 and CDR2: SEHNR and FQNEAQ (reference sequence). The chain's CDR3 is CASSLGGVYEQYF. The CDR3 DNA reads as TGTGCCAGCAGCTTAGGCGGGGTTTACGAGCAGTACTTC.